This T cell receptor (beta chain) was sequenced in a study of CD8 T cell repertoires and HIV-1 epitope variants (dated by TCRdb to 2019 to 2021). Looking at the study overall: T cells were stimulated in separate culture wells with each of twenty-five peptides representing autologous and known Gag and Nef epitope variants. Control conditions included a CMV, EBV and flu peptide pool, the Ebola AY9 epitope as negative control, and a no-peptide well. Tested epitopes included three Gag epitope families and Nef HW9 and YT9. T cells were enriched using the EasySep Human T Cell Enrichment Kit and then co-cultured with an equal number of autologous T cell-negative cells acting as antigen-presenting cells. Cultures ran for 10 days in IMDM with gentamicin, with half-media changes on days 3 and 7 adding IL-2, IL-7 and IL-15. A 1M T cell aliquot was kept as an uncultured baseline condition, separate from the 83 T cell cultures. Running each culture condition in triplicate, except for one peptide done in duplicate, gave a total of approximately 90 T cell cultures.

TCR beta CDR3 regions were sequenced at survey depth on the immunoSEQ platform. The QIAamp DNA micro kit was used to extract genomic DNA from every cultured and uncultured CD8+ T cell population. The authors' analysis ran thus. Samples with fewer than 5,000 productive reads were excluded, resulting in the removal of about 7% of the roughly 75 HIV peptide-stimulated cultures. A MANAFEST web app trimmed sequences to CDR3 and removed nonproductive sequences, CDR3s under 5 amino acids, and those not starting C or ending F/W. For a clonotype to count as antigen-specific, the clonotype had to expand relative to the no-peptide control in at least 2 of 3 replicates at FDR 0.01, and only within one epitope family. In addition, a specific clonotype needed a frequency at least fivefold higher than in wells stimulated with peptides from other epitope families. TCRdb's version of the immuneACCESS table is confined to in-frame rearrangements and falls short of the full clone set. An unresolved V gene accounts for under half of the shortfall where checked; the remainder is of unknown origin. The DNA was the basis for D and trimming; V, J and clone size are from that table. In this sample the table shows thousands of clones, around two thirds of which occur a single time. Approximately 40% of the sample goes to the ten largest clones.

The EasySep Human CD8+ T Cell Enrichment Kit was used on day 10 to isolate CD8+ T cells from every culture. This clone came up a few times. No antigen is known for it. No base qualities exist here, and no much larger clone lies one base off it. The trim is 5 bases for V and 5 bases for J, with a gap of 16 bases between the germline ends. The CDR3 sequence holds 14 residues, the cysteine and phenylalanine included. The read is trimmed to its CDR3 DNA, 42 bases read in frame from base 1. CDR1 and CDR2 are drawn from the germline V gene: SGHVS, FQNEAQ. Study-level results and caveats: About 10 antigen-specific TCR beta clonotypes were identified, of which six appeared to be cross-reactive for autologous or known escape epitope variants. The assay identified only TCR beta chains and indicated proliferation in response to antigen, without indicating T cell function or cytokine profile. Several clonotypes recognized the Nef KF9 family and one the HW9 family, with no responses to the TAALDMSHF plasma variant.

This TCR came from a male donor with HIV. The V gene is TRBV7-8 and the J gene is TRBJ2-7; TRBD1 might be the D gene, on 6 matching bases. Specimen: cultured CD8+ T cells derived from PBMCs. The DNA is TGTGCCAGCAGCCCAACGAGGGGGATCGACGAGCAGTACTTC. The encoded protein is CASSPTRGIDEQYF.